Presented here are 12 T cell receptor beta chains from one specimen sequenced in a study of T-cell reconstitution after alpha-beta-depleted transplantation in children. The TCRbeta library was prepared with unique molecular identifiers. Each CDR3 protein gets one entry after TCRdb re-called the PCR reads with MiXCR. The sample carries 670,000 or so distinct CDR3 sequences, about an eighth recorded once. Here the sequenced sample was PBMCs, taken before TCRalphabeta/CD19-depleted stem cell transplant. The receptors derive from a girl aged 2 to 10 with congenital amegakaryocytic thrombocytopenia, due to receive a stem cell transplant.

The V gene is TRBV4-2, the J gene TRBJ1-3; the match to TRBD1 covers 9 bases. Trimming removed 4 bases from V and 0 bases from J; junction bases left unmatched: 4. CDR3 length equals 16 residues. The germline gives CDR1 LGHNA, CDR2 YNFKEQ. The CDR3 nucleotides read TGTGCCAGCAGCCGGGGGGACAGGGACTCTGGAAACACCATATATTTT. It specifies CASSRGDRDSGNTIYF.

The chain links TRBV7-6 to TRBJ2-2; D ambiguous. The CDR3 covers 15 residues. V lost 0 bases, J lost 6 bases, and 11 bases lay in between. Germline lookup yields CDR1 SGHVS and CDR2 FNYEAQ. The CDR3 loop is CASSLAMETAGELFF. The CDR3 DNA sequence: TGTGCCAGCAGCTTAGCGATGGAGACGGCCGGGGAGCTGTTTTTT.

The rearrangement links TRBV5-1 to TRBJ2-2; D is uncertain. V was cut by 2 bases and J by 4 bases, with 9 bases left in between. The CDR3 totals 14 residues. Germline CDR1 is SGHRS and CDR2 is YFSETQ. The CDR3 DNA reads TGCGCCAGCAGCTTCGGGCAGTCCACCGGGGAGCTGTTTTTT. Protein product: CASSFGQSTGELFF. Using reference TRBV5-1 and TRBJ2-2 for the parts outside the CDR3, the full variable domain is KAGVTQTPRYLIKTRGQQVTLSCSPISGHRSVSWYQQTPGQGLQFLFEYFSETQRNKGNFPGRFSGRQFSNSRSEMNVSTLELGDSALYLCASSFGQSTGELFFGEGSRLTVL.

This clonotype was seen repeatedly, ten times or more. The CDR3 loop is CSSRGNYNEQFF. The DNA for the CDR3 is TGCAGTAGTAGGGGGAACTACAATGAGCAGTTCTTC. This chain connects TRBV20-1 to TRBJ2-1; maybe TRBD1 (6 bases). The germline gives CDR1 DFQATT, CDR2 SNEGSKA (reference sequence). This CDR3 spans 12 amino acids. V dropped 8 bases and J dropped 3 bases, with 11 bases sitting between them.

This clonotype has a handful of counts. The chain couples TRBV5-5 to TRBJ2-2; perhaps TRBD1 as D (6 bases). Per germline, CDR1 SGHKS and CDR2 YYEKEE (reference sequence). The CDR3 is 17 amino acids. V was trimmed by 1 base and J by 5 bases, leaving 18 bases between them. CDR3 sequence: CASSLLGARTWTGELFF. The CDR3 region has the DNA TGTGCCAGCAGCTTGCTGGGGGCGAGGACGTGGACCGGGGAGCTGTTTTTT.

The sample holds many counts of this clonotype. The V call is TRBV5-1, the J call TRBJ2-3; TRBD1 agrees at 8 bases. The CDR3 consists of 17 residues. J lost 2 bases, V lost 4 bases, and 12 bases had no gene match. Looked up from germline, CDR1 is SGHRS and CDR2 is YFSETQ. The chain's CDR3 is CASSGIYGTGHTDTQYF. The CDR3 region has the DNA TGCGCCAGCAGCGGAATATACGGGACAGGACACACAGATACGCAGTATTTT.

As concerns this clonotype: A much larger clone sits a single nucleotide away, making a read error possible. The CDR3 ends on some other residue instead of the conserved phenylalanine or tryptophan, so this is likely a read error. The chain is built from TRBV20-1 and TRBJ2-3; TRBD2 aligns across 12 bases. This CDR3 is 18 amino acids long. V dropped 3 bases and J dropped 4; count of bases not matched to a gene: 14. From germline, CDR1 is DFQATT and CDR2 SNEGSKA (reference sequence). The CDR3 region has the DNA TGCAGTGCTAGGACCGGGACTAGCGGGCGATTAAAGCCAGATACGCAGTATTAT. It is translated as CSARTGTSGRLKPDTQYY.

This clonotype was seen more than once but under ten times. CDR3 DNA sequence: TGTGCCAGCAGTTCTGATGGGACGGAGATTCACAATGAGCAGTTCTTC. This gives the protein CASSSDGTEIHNEQFF. This chain connects TRBV12-3 or TRBV12-4 to TRBJ2-1; D possibly matches TRBD1 or TRBD2 (5 bases each). This CDR3 region has 16 residues. Trimming removed 4 bases at V and 5 bases at J, with 18 bases between.

This clonotype was observed a handful of times. The chain recombines TRBV6-5 with TRBJ1-1; D is uncertain. V was cut by 2 bases and J by 10 bases, with 11 bases left in between. The CDR3 has 12 amino acids. The V gene's germline CDR1 is MNHEY and CDR2 SVGAGI. The CDR3 DNA is TGTGCCAGCAGTTACAAGGGAGGGAGAGCTTTCTTT. Encoded protein: CASSYKGGRAFF.

At least ten counts were recorded for this clonotype. The genes are TRBV6-2 or TRBV6-3 and TRBJ2-7; 10 bases agree with TRBD2. V shed 8 bases, J shed 2 bases, and the junction held 6 bases outside the gene matches. The CDR3 is 14 residues long. CDR1 MNHEY and CDR2 SVGEGT come from the germline V gene. The CDR3 DNA sequence: TGTGCCAGCGAGTTAGCGGGAGGTCCCTACGAGCAGTACTTC. This translates into CASELAGGPYEQYF.

This clonotype was counted many times. At one end the junction does not follow the germline gene, possibly because of a read error. The CDR3: CASSLTSNNEQFF. CDR3 nucleotide sequence: TGCGCCAGCAGCCTAACCTCCAACAATGAGCAGTTCTTC. The chain links TRBV5-1 to TRBJ2-1; D ambiguous. The CDR3 totals 13 residues. CDR1 and CDR2 (germline): SGHRS, YFSETQ.

This clonotype has more than one count but fewer than ten. The genes are TRBV28 and TRBJ1-1; 7 bases map to TRBD1. V lost 4 bases to trimming and J lost 3 bases; unmatched junction nucleotides: 5. Germline CDR1 is MDHEN and CDR2 is SYDVKM. CDR3 size: 14 residues. The CDR3: CASSSPGQYTEAFF. Here the CDR3 DNA reads TGTGCCAGCAGTTCTCCGGGACAGTACACTGAAGCTTTCTTT.